Below are 2 T cell receptor beta chains sequenced from a single sample in a study of regulatory T cells in long-lasting Graves disease. CDR3-region Arm-PCR and iRepertoire HTBI primers produced the TCR beta libraries. TCRdb re-analysed the multiplex PCR reads in MiXCR, keeping a single row per CDR3 protein. Of about half a million distinct CDR3 sequences detected, around a fifth appear once; the ten largest clones hold around 12%. The time point: persistent/refractory GD, antithyroid drugs over 5 years with positive TRAb. Construction of the TCR library relied on RNA isolated from PBMCs. Sample: peripheral blood mononuclear cells (PBMCs), taken when the disease was refractory, from a patient treated with antithyroid drugs. The receptors were gathered from a female donor with Graves disease.

This chain connects TRBV5-1 to TRBJ1-1; TRBD1 matches 7 bases. This CDR3 is built from 20 residues. CDR1 is SGHRS and CDR2 is YFSETQ in the germline V gene. V shed 3 bases, J shed 3 bases, and the junction held 23 bases outside the gene matches. The DNA of the CDR3 is TGCGCCAGCAGCTACAATACGGGCGACAGGGAATTGGTGATGGACACTGAAGCTTTCTTT. Translation: CASSYNTGDRELVMDTEAFF.

This rearrangement joins TRBV9 to TRBJ2-7, with 7 bases matching TRBD1. CDR3 length equals 15 residues. CDR1 and CDR2 (germline): SGDLS, YYNGEE. V lost 5 bases, J lost 1 base, and 9 bases stayed unmatched. DNA of the CDR3: TGTGCCAGCAGTGCTTCTTCAGGGGGATCCTACGAGCAGTACTTC. Translated, it gives CASSASSGGSYEQYF.